The rows below give T cell receptor beta chains drawn from one sample of a study of OX40 agonist ivuxolimab in advanced cancers. The repertoire was sequenced with immunoSEQ multiplex PCR; TCRdb's copy has only in-frame clones and lacks some. This repertoire shows 50,000 to 75,000 clones, roughly 85% found once; its top ten account for around 0.61%. The specimen comprised CD4+ or CD8+ T cells sorted from blood, sampled in a trial of the OX40 agonist ivuxolimab. These receptors originate from an adult with an advanced solid tumor such as melanoma, head and neck, liver or kidney cancer. CDR3s include the opening cysteine and the closing phenylalanine or tryptophan.

V	J	CDR3
TRBV11-1	TRBJ2-3	CASRTSGSTDTQYF
TRBV5-1	TRBJ2-7	CASSSTGSHYEQYF
TRBV15	TRBJ2-7	CATSSRQARYEQYF
TRBV19	TRBJ2-7	CASSPRGDRGNYEQYF
TRBV25-1	TRBJ2-1	CASSEGLAGFNEQFF
TRBV5-6	TRBJ1-2	CASSLAGNYGYTF
TRBV19	TRBJ2-1	CASSIGRNEQFF
TRBV23-1	TRBJ2-3	CASTPDRGSYSGRGGQMTDTQYF
TRBV29-1	TRBJ2-2	CSVSDRVSGELFF
TRBV21-1	TRBJ2-1	CASSTSCDNEQFF
TRBV6-1	TRBJ2-7	CASSRGGLAGEQYF
TRBV6-1	TRBJ2-2	CASSAQGLAGVGTGELFF
TRBV2	TRBJ1-5	CASSMVTGPGQPQHF
TRBV7-9	TRBJ2-7	CASTPLAVTYEQYF
TRBV4-1	TRBJ2-7	CASSQAFGRALSYEQYF
TRBV9	TRBJ2-2	CASSLTVVGGGELFF
TRBV4-1	TRBJ1-4	CASSQTQGANSEKLFF
TRBV30	TRBJ1-1	CACGRLNTEAFF
TRBV7-9	TRBJ2-1	CASSFDVNLGFF
TRBV6-4	TRBJ2-7	CASSARLETPNYEQYF
TRBV7-6	TRBJ2-1	CASSSGTPNEQFF
TRBV7-9	TRBJ2-1	CASSSLAPVGNEQFF
TRBV18	TRBJ2-5	CASSPGEGQGTQYF
TRBV6-1	TRBJ1-3	CASSEISGNTIYF
TRBV27	TRBJ2-5	CASSFGTGQETQYF
TRBV4-1	TRBJ2-3	CASSQAGTAGTDTQYF
TRBV2	TRBJ2-3	CASSDLRVTDTQYF
TRBV5-6	TRBJ1-2	CASSGQTWGYTF
TRBV7-2	TRBJ2-3	CASSRGGGKDTQYF
TRBV5-1	TRBJ2-1	CASSLGEGQGNNEQFF
TRBV6-6	TRBJ2-2	CASGGLFF
TRBV6-1	TRBJ1-4	CASSEPGLRLNEKLFF
TRBV6-5	TRBJ2-7	CASSYGGLAGGFEQYF
TRBV7-9	TRBJ1-2	CASSLGLSGATYGYTF
TRBV5-1	TRBJ2-7	CASSRADSYYEQYF
TRBV4-1	TRBJ1-2	CASSPSGQGNYGYTF
TRBV2	TRBJ2-2	CASSEAPGTANTGELFF
TRBV5-4	TRBJ2-3	CASSLALGRTDTQYF
TRBV28	TRBJ2-7	CASSYPRGQSDEQYF
TRBV30	TRBJ1-4	CASSNPDEKLFF
TRBV18	TRBJ1-2	CASSDQGARGYTF